Below, 29 T cell receptor beta chains from the same sample are listed, as sequenced in a study of T cell responses to AZD1222 COVID-19 vaccine. Measured with immunoSEQ multiplex PCR; TCRdb has only the in-frame clones, and not every one. The sample contains about 140,000 clones, roughly nine tenths of which appear only once. The source was peripheral blood, collected 28 days after the second AZD1222 dose. The source of these receptors is an adult who received the AZD1222 COVID-19 vaccine.

Only a few counts were recorded for this clone. This sequence joins TRBV7-9 and TRBJ2-5; D possibly corresponds to TRBD1 (6 bases). Trimming cost V 1 base and J 11 bases, with 14 bases left between them. The CDR3 is 13 amino acids. Germline CDR1 reads SEHNR; CDR2 reads FQNEAQ (reference sequence). CDR3 coding DNA: TGTGCCAGCAGCTTAGGTCTACAGGGTTCTCAGTACTTC. Its translation is CASSLGLQGSQYF.

This chain links TRBV6-4 with TRBJ2-1, with D possibly TRBD1 on 6 matching bases. V lost 0 bases to trimming and J lost 4 bases, with 16 bases between them. This CDR3 region has 17 residues. Germline CDR1 and CDR2: MRHNA and SNTAGT. The CDR3 protein is CASSDSGRGGGYNEQFF. As DNA, the CDR3 is TGTGCCAGCAGTGACTCAGGACGAGGGGGTGGGTACAATGAGCAGTTCTTC.

V and J are TRBV5-6 and TRBJ2-1; D unclear. Trimming shortened V by 6 bases and J by 5 bases, and 18 bases separated the two germline ends. This CDR3 contains 15 residues. CDR1 and CDR2 from the germline V gene are SGHDT and YYEEEE. CDR3 DNA: TGTGCCAGCATTAGACACCTTCGAGGAGACAATGAGCAGTTCTTC. Translation: CASIRHLRGDNEQFF.

The rearrangement joins TRBV7-2 to TRBJ2-5; 7 nucleotides line up with TRBD2. The CDR3 length is 15 residues. CDR1 and CDR2 from the germline V gene are SGHTA and FQGNSA. Losses at the gene ends were 7 bases for V and 5 bases for J; bases not matched to a gene: 13. CDR3 DNA sequence: TGTGCCAGCACCCCGCCGGCGGGAGTGTGGGAGACCCAGTACTTC. Amino acid sequence: CASTPPAGVWETQYF.

This rearrangement joins TRBV28 to TRBJ2-7; the D is unclear. The CDR3 has 16 residues. Germline V gene data show CDR1 as MDHEN and CDR2 as SYDVKM. Trimming took 6 bases from V and 2 from J, leaving 20 bases between them. CDR3 amino acids: CASSHYEELNPYEQYF. The CDR3 nucleotides are TGTGCCAGCAGCCACTATGAGGAACTAAATCCCTACGAGCAGTACTTC. The full variable domain, rest sourced from reference TRBV28 and TRBJ2-7, is DVKVTQSSRYLVKRTGEKVFLECVQDMDHENMFWYRQDPGLGLRLIYFSYDVKMKEKGDIPEGYSVSREKKERFSLILESASTNQTSMYLCASSHYEELNPYEQYFGPGTRLTVT.

V and J are TRBV7-2 and TRBJ2-1; 10 bases map to TRBD1. After removal of 4 bases from V and 7 bases from J, the junction contained 10 bases not matched to a gene. The CDR3 sequence is 16 residues long. The germline V gene encodes CDR1 SGHTA and CDR2 FQGNSA. The CDR3 loop is CASSSHRTGGLNEQFF. CDR3 sequence (DNA): TGTGCCAGCAGCTCCCACCGGACAGGGGGTTTAAATGAGCAGTTCTTC.

The rearrangement links TRBV23-1 to TRBJ1-2; no definite D call. TRBV23-1 is given ORF status, its function remaining uncertain. The CDR3 runs 14 residues. V was cut by 4 bases and J by 4 bases, with 13 bases left in between. In DNA, the CDR3 is TGCGCCAGCAGTCGAGTAAATGCAATCTATGGCTACACCTTC. It codes for CASSRVNAIYGYTF.

The chain combines TRBV19 with TRBJ1-5, with 8 bases aligning to TRBD1. The length of the CDR3 is 16 residues. Trimming removed 7 bases from V and 0 bases from J; junction bases left unmatched: 8. Germline-derived CDR1 and CDR2 are LNHDA and SQIVND (reference sequence). The CDR3 reads CASTGQGALSNQPQHF. The CDR3 nucleotides read TGTGCCAGTACCGGCCAGGGGGCACTTAGCAATCAGCCCCAGCATTTT.

The CDR3 here is CASSLGTGGRDTF. CDR3 coding DNA: TGTGCCAGCAGTTTAGGGACAGGTGGACGGGACACCTTC. This chain connects TRBV12-3 or TRBV12-4 to TRBJ1-2; the match to TRBD1 covers 7 bases. V lost 1 base to trimming and J lost 12 bases; unmatched junction nucleotides: 8. The CDR3 consists of 13 residues.

The rearrangement links TRBV9 to TRBJ2-7, with D hard to call. Germline values: CDR1 SGDLS, CDR2 YYNGEE. The CDR3 is 14 amino acids. V was pared by 4 bases and J by 3 bases, with 14 bases between. CDR3 loop: CASSPSGSGYEQYF. CDR3 DNA: TGTGCCAGCAGCCCAAGTGGCTCCGGCTACGAGCAGTACTTC.

The rearrangement links TRBV7-9 to TRBJ2-3; 10 nucleotides align to TRBD2. The junction had 3 bases not matched to a gene; V was cut back by 5 bases and J by 4 bases. The CDR3 length is 14 residues. Germline V gene data show CDR1 as SEHNR and CDR2 as FQNEAQ (reference sequence). The CDR3 sequence is CASSPGTSADTQYF. CDR3 coding DNA: TGTGCCAGCAGCCCCGGGACTAGCGCAGATACGCAGTATTTT. Looking up the rest from reference TRBV7-9 and TRBJ2-3 gives the full variable domain: DTGVSQNPRHKITKRGQNVTFRCDPISEHNRLYWYRQTLGQGPEFLTYFQNEAQLEKSRLLSDRFSAERPKGSFSTLEIQRTEQGDSAMYLCASSPGTSADTQYFGPGTRLTVL.

The chain carries TRBV7-6 and TRBJ2-3; D is uncertain. CDR1 and CDR2 (germline): SGHVS, FNYEAQ. V lost 1 base and J lost 0, with 2 bases in between. The CDR3 is 13 residues long. CDR3 nucleotide sequence: TGTGCCAGCAGCTTAGGAAGCACAGATACGCAGTATTTT. Translating it yields CASSLGSTDTQYF.

The V call is TRBV27, the J call TRBJ2-6; the match to TRBD1 covers 7 bases. V shed 8 bases, J shed 2 bases, and the junction held 6 bases outside the gene matches. The CDR3 runs 15 residues. Germline CDR1 MNHEY, CDR2 SMNVEV (reference sequence). In DNA, the CDR3 is TGTGCCAGCCGGACAGGTTACGCTGGGGCCAACGTCCTGACTTTC. It is translated as CASRTGYAGANVLTF.

This clone was counted a single time. V usage is TRBV5-1 and J usage is TRBJ2-7; tentative D call: TRBD2 (7 bases). The CDR3 consists of 15 residues. V lost 0 bases and J lost 5, with 15 bases in between. Germline V lookup: CDR1 SGHRS, CDR2 YFSETQ. The CDR3 reads CASSLAGEGFDEQYF. In DNA form, the CDR3 reads TGCGCCAGCAGCTTGGCAGGGGAGGGTTTCGACGAGCAGTACTTC.

This clone has only a few counts. The chain joins TRBV28 to TRBJ1-1; the D gene is possibly TRBD1 (6 bases). The CDR3 loop spans 15 amino acids. Trimming shortened V by 4 bases and J by 0 bases, and 12 bases separated the two germline ends. CDR1 and CDR2 from the germline V gene are MDHEN and SYDVKM. The CDR3 bases are TGTGCCAGCAGTTCCTTTGACAGGATGAACACTGAAGCTTTCTTT. Translated: CASSSFDRMNTEAFF.

The V call is TRBV7-2, the J call TRBJ1-4, with 10 bases matching TRBD1. J lost 8 bases, V lost 6 bases, and 3 bases had no gene match. Per germline, CDR1 SGHTA and CDR2 FQGNSA. There are 13 residues in the CDR3. The CDR3 DNA follows: TGTGCCAGCAGTCCGGACAGGGGGGAAAAACTGTTTTTT. Translated: CASSPDRGEKLFF.

The CDR3 loop is CASSLAGEGPNEKLFF. The CDR3 bases are TGTGCCAGCAGTTTGGCAGGGGAAGGACCTAATGAAAAACTGTTTTTT. The genes are TRBV27 and TRBJ1-4, with D tentatively TRBD1 (6 bases). The germline V and J ends were trimmed by 3 bases and 3 bases, with 14 bases remaining between them. The CDR3 spans 16 residues. Germline V lookup: CDR1 MNHEY, CDR2 SMNVEV (reference sequence).

The gene calls are TRBV10-2 and TRBJ1-4; D call uncertain. Germline CDR1 is WSHSY and CDR2 is SAAADI. The V gene lost 3 bases and the J gene lost 4 bases, with 9 bases spanning the gap. This CDR3 spans 14 amino acids. In DNA form, the CDR3 reads TGCGCCAGCAGTGAACTGTCAGTTAATGAAAAACTGTTTTTT. Translated: CASSELSVNEKLFF.

V and J are TRBV11-2 and TRBJ2-7; D ambiguous. CDR3 length: 11 residues. With 4 bases removed from V and 3 bases from J, the gap between germline ends came to 4 bases. Germline values: CDR1 SGHAT, CDR2 FQNNGV. CDR3 amino acids: CASSYHYEQYF. CDR3 nucleotide sequence: TGTGCCAGCAGCTACCACTACGAGCAGTACTTC.

The chain links TRBV3-1 (or the pseudogene TRBV3-2) to TRBJ2-2, with 10 bases fitting TRBD1. Germline CDR1 and CDR2: LGHDT and YNNKEL (reference sequence). The CDR3 is 21 amino acids. V trimming: 5 bases; J trimming: 6 bases; junction bases outside the gene matches: 24. In nucleotides, the CDR3 is TGTGCCAGCAGCTACTACCGGACAGGGGGACAGCTTTTGTCCGCCGCCGGGGAGCTGTTTTTT. This sequence encodes CASSYYRTGGQLLSAAGELFF.

The CDR3 DNA reads as TGTGCCATCAGTGACACCGGGACAGGGGGTAACTATGGCTACACCTTC. Amino acids: CAISDTGTGGNYGYTF. The V and J genes are TRBV10-3 and TRBJ1-2; 11 bases fit TRBD1. Trimming at V came to 3 bases and at J to 1 base, leaving 4 bases not matched to a gene. This CDR3 region has 16 residues. Germline V gene lookup returns CDR1 ENHRY and CDR2 SYGVKD.

The chain links TRBV5-1 to TRBJ2-3; 11 bases agree with TRBD2. The CDR3 is 15 amino acids. Germline V gene lookup returns CDR1 SGHRS and CDR2 YFSETQ. V trimming: 0 bases; J trimming: 4 bases; junction bases outside the gene matches: 1. The CDR3, as DNA: TGCGCCAGCAGCTTGGGACTAGCGGGGTCAGATACGCAGTATTTT. Translated, it gives CASSLGLAGSDTQYF.

This chain connects TRBV13 to TRBJ2-2; possible D gene TRBD2, 6 bases. The CDR3 runs 17 residues. The V gene lost 4 bases and the J gene lost 2 bases, with 17 bases spanning the gap. CDR1 is PRHDT, CDR2 FYEKMQ, per germline (reference sequence). The chain's CDR3 is CASSSSHGSGNTGELFF. The CDR3 DNA sequence: TGTGCCAGCAGCTCGAGCCATGGTAGCGGCAACACCGGGGAGCTGTTTTTT.

The CDR3 bases are TGTGCCAGCAGCTTAAAGAGATACGAGCAGTACTTC. Translated: CASSLKRYEQYF. This chain uses TRBV11-2 with TRBJ2-7; D ambiguous. The germline CDR1 and CDR2 sequences are SGHAT and FQNNGV. The length of the CDR3 is 12 residues. Between the trimmed V and J ends, which lost 2 bases and 4 bases, there was a span of 6 bases.

V usage is TRBV29-1 and J usage is TRBJ2-4, with D hard to call. Germline V CDR1 and CDR2: SQVTM, ANQGSEA. The CDR3 runs to 12 residues. Trimming took 4 bases from V and 0 from J, leaving 4 bases between them. Written as DNA, the CDR3 is TGCAGCGTTGGCGTAGCCAAAAACATTCAGTACTTC. Residues: CSVGVAKNIQYF.

The chain combines TRBV7-8 with TRBJ2-3; no reliable D call. The CDR3 loop spans 14 amino acids. V was trimmed by 1 base and J by 0 bases, leaving 5 bases between them. Per germline, CDR1 SGHVS and CDR2 FQNEAQ. The CDR3 DNA follows: TGTGCCAGCAGCTTAGGGCGGAGCACAGATACGCAGTATTTT. Translating gives CASSLGRSTDTQYF.

This clone was counted a few times. J is TRBJ1-2 and V is TRBV28; D remains ambiguous. CDR1 MDHEN and CDR2 SYDVKM come from the germline V gene. V dropped 5 bases and J dropped 1 base, with 5 bases sitting between them. The CDR3 length is 12 residues. The CDR3 region is CASSPRNYGYTF. In DNA, the CDR3 is TGTGCCAGCAGTCCCCGTAACTATGGCTACACCTTC.

This chain joins TRBV24-1 and TRBJ2-2; 7 bases map to TRBD2. CDR1 is KGHDR and CDR2 is SFDVKD in the germline V gene. The CDR3 runs 18 residues. Trimming removed 4 bases from V and 7 bases from J; junction bases left unmatched: 17. The CDR3 loop is CATSEDFSVQGGHGELFF. In nucleotides, the CDR3 is TGTGCCACCAGTGAGGACTTTTCGGTCCAGGGAGGGCACGGGGAGCTGTTTTTT.

The J gene is TRBJ2-5, the V gene TRBV2; D is unclear. The V end was cut by 6 bases, the J end by 4 bases, with 9 bases between. The CDR3 sequence is 12 residues long. Germline CDR1 SNHLY, CDR2 FYNNEI. CDR3 nucleotide sequence: TGTGCCAGCAGACCTTACTCAGAGACCCAGTACTTC. This encodes CASRPYSETQYF.